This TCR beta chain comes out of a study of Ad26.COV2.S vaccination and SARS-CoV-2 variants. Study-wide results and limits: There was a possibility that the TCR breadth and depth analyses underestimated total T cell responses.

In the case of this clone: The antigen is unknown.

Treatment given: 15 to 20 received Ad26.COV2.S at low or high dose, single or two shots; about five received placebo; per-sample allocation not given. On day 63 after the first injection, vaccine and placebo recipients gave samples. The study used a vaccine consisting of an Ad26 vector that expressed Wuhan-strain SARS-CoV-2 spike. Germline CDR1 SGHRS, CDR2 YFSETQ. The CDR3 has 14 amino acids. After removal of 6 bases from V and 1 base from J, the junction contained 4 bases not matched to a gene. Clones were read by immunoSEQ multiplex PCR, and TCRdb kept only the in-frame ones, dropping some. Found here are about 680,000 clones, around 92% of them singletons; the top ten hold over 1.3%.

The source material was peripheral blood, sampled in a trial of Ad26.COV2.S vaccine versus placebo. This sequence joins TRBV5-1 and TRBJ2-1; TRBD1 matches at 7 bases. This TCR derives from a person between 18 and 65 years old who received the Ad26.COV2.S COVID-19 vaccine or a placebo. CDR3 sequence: CASTRTGSYNEQFF. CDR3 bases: TGCGCCAGCACCCGGACAGGTTCCTACAATGAGCAGTTCTTC.